This paragraph reports one T cell receptor (beta chain). CDR1 is SGHDT, CDR2 YYEEEE, per germline. V shed 3 bases, J shed 4 bases, and the junction held 10 bases outside the gene matches. This CDR3 has 16 amino acids. These data are taken from a study of blood T cell repertoires in COVID-19. On the study more broadly: In each case, the material was cDNA or gDNA derived from T cells, B-cell-depleted T cells, or PBMCs.

How the authors handled the data: Reference gene primer amplification yielded estimated nucleated cell counts. Using immunoSEQ multiplex PCR, the repertoire was profiled, and TCRdb retains in-frame clones only, with some absent. V and J calls and clone size are those listed in that table; D and trimming were worked out from the DNA. In the table there are roughly 160,000 clones, roughly 93% of which are singletons. This TCR was sampled from a man between 18 and 29 years old with COVID-19, enrolled during active disease. The genes are TRBV5-6 and TRBJ2-5, with 9 bases aligning to TRBD1. The sample consisted of peripheral blood. In DNA, the CDR3 is TGTGCCAGCAGCTCGGTGACCGGGACAGGGCGAGAGACCCAGTACTTC. It is translated as CASSSVTGTGRETQYF.